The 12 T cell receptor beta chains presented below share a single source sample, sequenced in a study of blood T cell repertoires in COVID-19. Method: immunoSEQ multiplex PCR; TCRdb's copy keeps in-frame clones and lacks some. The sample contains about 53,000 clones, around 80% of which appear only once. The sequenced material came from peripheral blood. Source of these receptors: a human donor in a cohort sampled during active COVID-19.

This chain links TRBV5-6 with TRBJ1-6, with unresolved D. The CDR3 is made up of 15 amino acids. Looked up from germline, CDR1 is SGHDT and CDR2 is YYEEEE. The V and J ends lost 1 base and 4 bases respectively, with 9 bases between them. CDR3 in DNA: TGTGCCAGCAGCTTGCCGCAGTCATATAATTCACCCCTCCACTTT. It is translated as CASSLPQSYNSPLHF.

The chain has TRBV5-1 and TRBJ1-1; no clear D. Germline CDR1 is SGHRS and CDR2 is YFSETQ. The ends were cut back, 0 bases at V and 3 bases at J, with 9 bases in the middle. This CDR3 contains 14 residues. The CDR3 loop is CASSLVPGDTEAFF. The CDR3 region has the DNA TGCGCCAGCAGCTTGGTCCCAGGCGACACTGAAGCTTTCTTT. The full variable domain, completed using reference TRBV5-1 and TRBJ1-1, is KAGVTQTPRYLIKTRGQQVTLSCSPISGHRSVSWYQQTPGQGLQFLFEYFSETQRNKGNFPGRFSGRQFSNSRSEMNVSTLELGDSALYLCASSLVPGDTEAFFGQGTRLTVV.

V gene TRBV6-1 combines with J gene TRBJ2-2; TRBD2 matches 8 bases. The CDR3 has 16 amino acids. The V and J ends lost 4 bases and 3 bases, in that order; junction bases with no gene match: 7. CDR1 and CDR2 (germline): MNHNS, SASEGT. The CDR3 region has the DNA TGTGCCAGCAGTGGGACGACTAGCGCCTACACCGGGGAGCTGTTTTTT. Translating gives CASSGTTSAYTGELFF.

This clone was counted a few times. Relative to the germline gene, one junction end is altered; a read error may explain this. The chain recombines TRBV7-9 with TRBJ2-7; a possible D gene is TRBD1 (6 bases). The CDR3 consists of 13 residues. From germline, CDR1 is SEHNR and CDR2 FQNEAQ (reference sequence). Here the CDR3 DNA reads TGTGCCAGCAGCTTAAAGGTGGGGGCCCCGCCTGTGTTC. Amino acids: CASSLKVGAPPVF.

In DNA form, the CDR3 reads TGTGCCAGTAGTCCAGGCGGGGGGGCGTATGAGACCCAGTACTTC. As protein: CASSPGGGAYETQYF. V and J are TRBV19 and TRBJ2-5; 9 positions match TRBD2. Per the germline V gene, CDR1 is LNHDA and CDR2 is SQIVND (reference sequence). The CDR3 consists of 15 residues. V lost 5 bases and J lost 5; bases outside the gene matches: 9.

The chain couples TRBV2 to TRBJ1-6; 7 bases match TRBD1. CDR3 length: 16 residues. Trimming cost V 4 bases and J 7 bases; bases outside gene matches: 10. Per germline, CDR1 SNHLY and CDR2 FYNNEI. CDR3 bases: TGTGCCAGCAGTGGGAGGGGGCAAGGTTGGAATTCACCCCTCCACTTT. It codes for CASSGRGQGWNSPLHF.

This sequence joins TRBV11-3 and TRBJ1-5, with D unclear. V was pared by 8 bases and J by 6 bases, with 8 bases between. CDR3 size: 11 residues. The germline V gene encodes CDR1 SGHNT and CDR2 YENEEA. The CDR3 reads CASQRGQPQHF. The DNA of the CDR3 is TGTGCCAGCCAGCGGGGTCAGCCCCAGCATTTT.

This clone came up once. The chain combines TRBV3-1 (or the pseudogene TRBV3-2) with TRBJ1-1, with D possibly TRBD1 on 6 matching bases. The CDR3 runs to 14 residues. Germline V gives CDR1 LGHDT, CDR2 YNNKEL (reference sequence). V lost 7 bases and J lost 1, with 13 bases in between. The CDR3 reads CASTRGQTNTEAFF. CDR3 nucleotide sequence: TGTGCCAGCACCAGGGGCCAGACGAACACTGAAGCTTTCTTT.

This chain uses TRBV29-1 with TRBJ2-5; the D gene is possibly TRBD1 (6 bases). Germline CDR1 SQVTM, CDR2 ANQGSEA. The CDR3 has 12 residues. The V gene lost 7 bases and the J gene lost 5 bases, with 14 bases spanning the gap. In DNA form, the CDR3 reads TGCAGCGCTCAGGGTAGGGGGGAGACCCAGTACTTC. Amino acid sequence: CSAQGRGETQYF.

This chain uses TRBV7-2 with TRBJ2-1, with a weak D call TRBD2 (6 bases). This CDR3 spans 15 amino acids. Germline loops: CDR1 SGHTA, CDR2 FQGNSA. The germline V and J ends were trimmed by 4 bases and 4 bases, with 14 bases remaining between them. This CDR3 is CASSSTLTSYNEQFF. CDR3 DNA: TGTGCCAGCAGCTCGACCCTGACTAGTTACAATGAGCAGTTCTTC.

The CDR3 protein is CASSRPGGVRNTEAFF. The CDR3 DNA sequence: TGTGCCAGCAGTCGGCCAGGGGGCGTTAGGAACACTGAAGCTTTCTTT. This chain uses TRBV28 with TRBJ1-1; 8 nucleotides match TRBD1. CDR3 length equals 16 residues. Germline CDR1 and CDR2: MDHEN and SYDVKM. Trimming cost V 5 bases and J 1 base; bases outside gene matches: 9.

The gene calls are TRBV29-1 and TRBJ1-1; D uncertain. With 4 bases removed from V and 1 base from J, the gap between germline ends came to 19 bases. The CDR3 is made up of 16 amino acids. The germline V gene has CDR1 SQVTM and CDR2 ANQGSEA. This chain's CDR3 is CSVGSGPLIPNTEAFF. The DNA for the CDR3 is TGCAGCGTTGGGAGCGGTCCCCTTATACCGAACACTGAAGCTTTCTTT.